A single sample is the source of the 17 T cell receptor beta chains below, sequenced in a study of monozygotic twins with inflammatory bowel disease. One entry per CDR3 protein, without DNA, is what TCRdb gives after re-calling the 5' RACE reads. Recorded for this sample: approximately 150,000 distinct CDR3 sequences. Material: blood. The origin of the receptors is a human donor with ulcerative colitis or Crohn's disease, or a healthy co-twin of an affected twin (not recorded which).

The chain recombines TRBV5-1 with TRBJ2-1; the D gene TCRdb calls, TRBD1, cannot be checked with no DNA. The CDR3 has 16 residues. Per germline, CDR1 SGHRS and CDR2 YFSETQ. This CDR3 reads CASSPLAAGGKNEQFF. Complete variable domain (other parts from reference TRBV5-1 and TRBJ2-1): KAGVTQTPRYLIKTRGQQVTLSCSPISGHRSVSWYQQTPGQGLQFLFEYFSETQRNKGNFPGRFSGRQFSNSRSEMNVSTLELGDSALYLCASSPLAAGGKNEQFFGPGTRLTVL.

The V call is TRBV25-1, the J call TRBJ1-2; the TCRdb D gene call, TRBD1, has no DNA to confirm it. CDR3 length: 18 residues. Looked up from germline, CDR1 is MGHDK and CDR2 is SYGVNS. The CDR3 protein is CASSELGTGGIDAYGYTF.

This chain links TRBV5-6 with TRBJ2-3; the D call from TCRdb, TRBD2, cannot be confirmed without DNA. CDR1 and CDR2 (germline): SGHDT, YYEEEE. The CDR3 is made up of 15 amino acids. CDR3 loop: CASSRTSLLTDTQYF.

CDR3 sequence reads: CASSLGYRGSYNEQFF. The chain combines TRBV5-1 with TRBJ2-1. This CDR3 contains 16 residues. Per the germline V gene, CDR1 is SGHRS and CDR2 is YFSETQ.

This chain connects TRBV18 to TRBJ2-1; TCRdb calls TRBD2, which cannot be checked without DNA. The CDR3 spans 15 residues. Germline V gene data show CDR1 as KGHSH and CDR2 as LQKENI. The CDR3 here is CASSPQPDWYNEQFF.

The V gene is TRBV5-1, the J gene TRBJ2-7. Germline CDR1 reads SGHRS; CDR2 reads YFSETQ. This CDR3 has 13 amino acids. The CDR3 sequence: CASSFTASYEQYF. The variable domain in full, completed from reference TRBV5-1 and TRBJ2-7, reads KAGVTQTPRYLIKTRGQQVTLSCSPISGHRSVSWYQQTPGQGLQFLFEYFSETQRNKGNFPGRFSGRQFSNSRSEMNVSTLELGDSALYLCASSFTASYEQYFGPGTRLTVT.

V and J are TRBV27 and TRBJ2-1; as DNA is missing, the TRBD2 call by TCRdb cannot be tested. The CDR3 has 14 residues. Germline V gene data show CDR1 as MNHEY and CDR2 as SMNVEV (reference sequence). CDR3 in amino acids: CASSPSPTNNEQFF.

The V and J genes are TRBV11-1 and TRBJ2-1; TCRdb's assignment of TRBD1 cannot be checked, as there is no DNA. In germline, CDR1 is SGHAT, CDR2 FQDESV (reference sequence). This CDR3 has 15 amino acids. Here the CDR3 reads CASSLGGGWYNEQFF.

J is TRBJ1-5 and V is TRBV12-3 or TRBV12-4. The CDR3 extends over 18 amino acids. The CDR3 spells CASSLIDTTKFSNQPQHF.

The chain uses TRBV10-3 and TRBJ1-2; TCRdb picks TRBD1, but there is no DNA to check that call. The germline CDR1 and CDR2 sequences are ENHRY and SYGVKD. The CDR3 consists of 15 residues. The CDR3 reads CAIMRTGGQQDGYTF.

The chain uses TRBV13 and TRBJ2-5; absent DNA, TCRdb's TRBD2 call cannot be checked. The CDR3 has 16 amino acids. Per germline, CDR1 PRHDT and CDR2 FYEKMQ (reference sequence). The CDR3 reads CASSLGWASGRETQYF.

This rearrangement joins TRBV7-2 to TRBJ2-5. The CDR3 extends over 14 amino acids. Germline V gene data show CDR1 as SGHTA and CDR2 as FQGNSA. The CDR3 protein is CASSLGPFQETQYF.

This chain links TRBV29-1 with TRBJ2-1; TCRdb reports TRBD2, a call that lacks DNA to check it against. Per the germline V gene, CDR1 is SQVTM and CDR2 is ANQGSEA. This CDR3 comprises 13 residues. The CDR3 here is CSAGGGMVDEQFF.

The chain links TRBV6-5 to TRBJ1-1. Germline lookup yields CDR1 MNHEY and CDR2 SVGAGI. The CDR3 loop spans 15 amino acids. CDR3 in amino acids: CASSYSVTGTTEAFF.

The chain carries TRBV6-5 and TRBJ2-1; no DNA is available, so the TRBD1 call from TCRdb remains unchecked. CDR1 and CDR2 from the germline V gene are MNHEY and SVGAGI. The CDR3 covers 15 residues. The CDR3 loop reads CASSSVGGASNEQFF.

This CDR3 reads CASRPGGAKNIQYF. V gene TRBV12-3 or TRBV12-4 combines with J gene TRBJ2-4; TCRdb gives TRBD1 as the D gene, but with no DNA this cannot be confirmed. This CDR3 region has 14 residues.

The chain recombines TRBV7-2 with TRBJ2-1; absent DNA, TCRdb's TRBD1 call cannot be checked. Germline values: CDR1 SGHTA, CDR2 FQGNSA. There are 16 residues in the CDR3. This CDR3 reads CASSSSRTGADNEQFF.